This T cell receptor (beta chain) was recovered during a study of blood T cells in healthy people across ages. PCR was performed a second time for about 7 to 11 cycles using a sample-barcoded 5' primer and a J-beta primer mix. TCRdb fed the 5' RACE reads into MiXCR, producing one record per CDR3 protein. The table has roughly 860,000 distinct CDR3 sequences, approximately 59% seen once. This clonotype was detected a few times. Its antigen is not known. Findings and caveats of the study: Since the PBMCs were unsorted, naive and antigen-experienced cells could not be conclusively compared.

CDR1 and CDR2 from the germline V gene are SGDLS and YYNGEE. After removal of 3 bases from V and 13 bases from J, the junction contained 9 bases not matched to a gene. CDR3 length: 13 residues. The clonotype comes from a man aged 25-45 years in good health. The chain has TRBV9 and TRBJ2-4; 8 bases map to TRBD2. The specimen sequenced was blood. Here the CDR3 DNA reads TGTGCCAGCAGCGCGGGAGGGGAAGGGCTGCAGTACTTC. Its translation: CASSAGGEGLQYF.